A selection of T cell receptor beta chains follows, all from one sample in a study of tumor-infiltrating lymphocytes in primary liver carcinoma. Via MiXCR, TCRdb re-called the multiplex PCR reads, giving one row per CDR3 protein. Among 310,000 or so distinct CDR3 sequences, 50% to 60% were seen once, and the ten largest hold about 15%. Sequenced material: peripheral blood. The source of these receptors is a woman between 25 and 40 years old with primary liver carcinoma and hepatitis B virus infection. The CDR3 runs from the conserved cysteine through the conserved F or W. The order of the fields is V gene, D gene, J gene, clone size, CDR3 DNA, CDR3 protein. A D gene is named only where the DNA matches it firmly. Expanded clones are given a class, and other clones once, few, many or no size at all.

V: TRBV11-2; D: .; J: TRBJ1-6; size: .; DNA: TGTACCAGCAGCAGGGAGGTGCTAGCACCCCTCCACTTT; CDR3: CTSSREVLAPLHF
V: TRBV4-3; D: .; J: TRBJ2-1; size: .; DNA: TGCGCCAGCAGCCAAGGAGGTATCACCCTAGGGAATGAGCAGTTCTTC; CDR3: CASSQGGITLGNEQFF
V: TRBV29-1; D: .; J: TRBJ2-7; size: many; DNA: TGCAGCGTTGAAGATCGAGGGGTTAACGAGCAGTACTTC; CDR3: CSVEDRGVNEQYF
V: TRBV13; D: .; J: TRBJ2-5; size: .; DNA: TGTGTCAGCAGCTTAGGGTCCCAAGAGACCCAGTACTTC; CDR3: CVSSLGSQETQYF
V: TRBV7-8; D: .; J: TRBJ2-2; size: .; DNA: TGTGCCAGCAGCACCCGACAGGTCACCGGGGAGCTGTTTTTT; CDR3: CASSTRQVTGELFF
V: TRBV5-6; D: .; J: TRBJ1-5; size: .; DNA: TGTGCCAGCAGCAACTTACCGGGGAATCAGCCCCAGCATTTT; CDR3: CASSNLPGNQPQHF
V: TRBV24-1; D: .; J: TRBJ2-1; size: .; DNA: TGTGCCACCAGTGACCGCACCGACGAGCAGTTCTTC; CDR3: CATSDRTDEQFF
V: TRBV6-6; D: .; J: TRBJ1-6; size: .; DNA: TGTGCCAGCGGACCCAAGGGGCCTTATAATTCACCCCTCCACTTT; CDR3: CASGPKGPYNSPLHF
V: TRBV6-6; D: .; J: TRBJ1-2; size: many; DNA: TGTGCCAGCAGTTCGCGGGAGGAACACTATGGCTACACCTTC; CDR3: CASSSREEHYGYTF
V: TRBV6-2/TRBV6-3; D: .; J: TRBJ2-5; size: .; DNA: TGTGCCAGCAGCAACGTGGGGGGGCCTAGGCGAGAGACCCAGTACTTC; CDR3: CASSNVGGPRRETQYF
V: TRBV11-2; D: .; J: TRBJ2-7; size: many; DNA: TGTGCCAGCAGTTTTAGTGGTTACGAGCAGTACTTC; CDR3: CASSFSGYEQYF
V: TRBV11-2; D: .; J: TRBJ1-4; size: many; DNA: TGTGCCAGCAGCCCTTCGTGGGCTAATGAAAAACTGTTTTTT; CDR3: CASSPSWANEKLFF
V: TRBV6-5; D: .; J: TRBJ2-7; size: .; DNA: TGTGCCAGCAGGTCACGACCTAGCGCAAGAGACGAGCAGTACTTC; CDR3: CASRSRPSARDEQYF
V: TRBV19; D: TRBD2; J: TRBJ2-5; size: .; DNA: TGTGCCAGTAGTGCGACTAGCGGGAAGGAGACCCAGTACTTC; CDR3: CASSATSGKETQYF
V: TRBV4-1; D: .; J: TRBJ1-2; size: .; DNA: TGCGCCAGCAGCCCTAACCAGCACCAGTCCTATGGCTACACCTTC; CDR3: CASSPNQHQSYGYTF
V: TRBV12-3/TRBV12-4; D: .; J: TRBJ2-1; size: .; DNA: TGTGCCAGCACCCGCGGGGTTAATGAGCAGTTCTTC; CDR3: CASTRGVNEQFF
V: TRBV11-2; D: .; J: TRBJ1-2; size: .; DNA: TGTGCCAACAGCCGCATAGGAAAAGGGATGTCTAACTATGGCTACACCTTC; CDR3: CANSRIGKGMSNYGYTF
V: TRBV14; D: .; J: TRBJ1-1; size: .; DNA: TGTGCCAGCAGCCAAGACTGGGGCAGGGACACTGAAGCTTTCTTT; CDR3: CASSQDWGRDTEAFF
V: TRBV7-8; D: TRBD1; J: TRBJ2-2; size: few; DNA: TGTGCCAGCAGCCGGGACAGCTCCACCGGGGAGCTGTTTTTT; CDR3: CASSRDSSTGELFF
V: TRBV11-2; D: .; J: TRBJ1-1; size: .; DNA: TGTGCCAGTAATAAATGGATCACTGAAGCTTTCTTT; CDR3: CASNKWITEAFF
V: TRBV7-9; D: .; J: TRBJ2-1; size: .; DNA: TGTGCCAGCATATCGAGGAGCTCCTACAATGAGCAGTTCTTC; CDR3: CASISRSSYNEQFF
V: TRBV11-2; D: TRBD2; J: TRBJ2-1; size: few; DNA: TGTGCCAACAGCAAGCGGGAGGGGTGGGGGAATGAGCAGTTCTTC; CDR3: CANSKREGWGNEQFF
V: TRBV14; D: .; J: TRBJ1-2; size: .; DNA: TGTGCCAGCAGCCAAGATTTGCCGGGGGCTGGCTATGGCTACACCTTC; CDR3: CASSQDLPGAGYGYTF
V: TRBV4-1; D: .; J: TRBJ1-1; size: few; DNA: TGCGCCAGCAACCAACTACAGGGTGCAGCTGAAGCTTTCTTT; CDR3: CASNQLQGAAEAFF
V: TRBV29-1; D: TRBD1; J: TRBJ2-7; size: few; DNA: TGCAGCGTTGTGCGGACAGGAGAATACGAGCAGTACTTC; CDR3: CSVVRTGEYEQYF